This T cell receptor beta chain came from a study of cytotoxic CD8 clonotypes in ibrutinib-treated CLL. Overall study context: Specimens for response were gathered following a median roughly eleven months of therapy, spanning 6 to 36. General study findings and limits: Baseline levels were approached again at progression, after clonality had risen at ibrutinib response.

Deletions cut 7 bases from V and 1 base from J, with 4 bases between. There are 11 residues in the CDR3. Germline values: CDR1 MNHNS, CDR2 SASEGT. The intended depth for sequencing was 1 in 200,000 to 1 in 1 million T cells. Using immunoSEQ multiplex PCR, the repertoire was profiled, and TCRdb retains in-frame clones only, with some absent. The sample shows fewer than 80,000 clones, approximately 54% of them seen only once. To note about this clone: Its specificity is not known.

V is TRBV6-1 and J is TRBJ1-1; D is uncertain. This TCR derives from a human donor with chronic lymphocytic leukemia. The sample was PBMCs, taken after 12 months of ibrutinib treatment. CDR3 amino acids: CASNKNTEAFF. The CDR3 region has the DNA TGTGCCAGCAACAAGAACACTGAAGCTTTCTTT.